This entry features one T cell receptor beta chain sequence. The entry originates in a study of blood T cell repertoires in COVID-19. Only in-frame clones appear in the TCRdb table, and some are missing; sequencing was by immunoSEQ multiplex PCR. The sample carries 390,000 or so clones, 85% to 90% recorded once. Between the trimmed V and J ends, which lost 8 bases and 2 bases, there was a span of 12 bases. This CDR3 has 13 residues. Germline V CDR1 and CDR2: LNHDA, SQIVND (reference sequence). The clonotype originates from a man aged 18 to 35 who had recovered from COVID-19. Sequenced input: PBMCs or T cells enriched from blood (not recorded which). The chain joins TRBV19 to TRBJ1-1; tentative D call: TRBD1 (5 bases). The DNA for the CDR3 is TGTGCCAGTCACTGGCAGGGAAACACTGAAGCTTTCTTT. It yields the protein CASHWQGNTEAFF.